These T cell receptor beta chains were read from a single sample in a study of cytomegalovirus exposure and HLA in healthy donors. Only in-frame clones appear in the TCRdb table, and some are missing; sequencing was by immunoSEQ multiplex PCR. The sample consists of roughly 56,000 clones, 90% to 95% of them appearing once. Sequencing input: PBMCs. The receptors shown here come from a woman in her 30s in good health and CMV-seronegative. CDR3s include the opening cysteine and the closing phenylalanine or tryptophan. The D gene is left open where the match is weak. Clone sizes are given selectively: once, few, many, or a class where the clone is expanded.

d_gene	abundance	j_gene	v_gene	CDR3nt	CDR3aa
NA	NA	TRBJ2-4	TRBV7-8	TGTGCCAGCAGCCAGGCGGGACAGCTACTAGCCAAAAACATTCAGTACTTC	CASSQAGQLLAKNIQYF
NA	NA	TRBJ2-7	TRBV18	TGTGCCAGCTCACCTTTCACGGGAGAGTCCTACGAGCAGTACTTC	CASSPFTGESYEQYF
NA	NA	TRBJ2-7	TRBV6-5	TGTGCCAGCAGATCCCCCTCTGCGGCCGGCTACGAGCAGTACTTC	CASRSPSAAGYEQYF
NA	NA	TRBJ1-1	TRBV21-1	TGTGCCAGCAGCAAAACATTTCGAGGGACTGAAGCTTTCTTT	CASSKTFRGTEAFF
TRBD1	few	TRBJ1-2	TRBV10-3	TGTGCCATCAGTGAGCCCGAACACGCTCAGGGGGCTAATGGCTACACCTTC	CAISEPEHAQGANGYTF
NA	NA	TRBJ1-5	TRBV27	TGTGCCAGCAGTGCAACCGCGGGTGATCAGCCCCAGCATTTT	CASSATAGDQPQHF
TRBD2	once	TRBJ2-7	TRBV29-1	TGCAGCGTGGGAGGGCGGGAGGGCCCTCCATACTTC	CSVGGREGPPYF
TRBD2	NA	TRBJ2-2	TRBV29-1	TGCAGCGCACGTCCGGGCGGGAGGGAGGCCGGGGAGCTGTTTTTT	CSARPGGREAGELFF
TRBD2	NA	TRBJ2-1	TRBV2	TGTGCCAGCGAACCGGGACTACTAAATGAGCAGTTCTTC	CASEPGLLNEQFF
TRBD2	once	TRBJ2-7	TRBV11-2	TGTGCCAGCAGCCAGTCGGGCGGGAGCTACGAGCAGTACTTC	CASSQSGGSYEQYF
TRBD2	NA	TRBJ2-3	TRBV9	TGTGCCAGCAGCTTCCTGGGCGGGAGCATGGGGGATACGCAGTATTTT	CASSFLGGSMGDTQYF